These 20 T cell receptor beta chains originate from one sample sequenced in a study of vaccination effects on CD4 cells after COVID-19. TCRdb keeps only in-frame clones here, not all; method: immunoSEQ multiplex PCR. This table has more than 60,000 clones, about 72% appearing once. The antigens for these receptors are not known. Cells that had been cultured for less than 13 days were the source of isolated CD4+ T cells. The sample consisted of CD4+ T cells from PBMCs cultured without peptide, taken before COVID-19 vaccination. The receptors originated from a human donor who had a prior SARS-CoV-2 infection.

The V gene is TRBV7-2, the J gene TRBJ1-2; D not certain. The CDR3 sequence is 13 residues long. Germline V gives CDR1 SGHTA, CDR2 FQGNSA. V shed 5 bases and J shed 3 bases, with 10 bases lying between them. The CDR3 DNA is TGTGCCAGCAGCCGAGACGGGTACTATGGCTACACCTTC. Translation gives CASSRDGYYGYTF.

The chain links TRBV5-4 to TRBJ2-1; TRBD2 aligns across 10 bases. Per the germline V gene, CDR1 is SGHNT and CDR2 is YYREEE (reference sequence). The V segment lost 1 base and the J segment 4 bases; nucleotides outside the gene matches: 5. This CDR3 has 16 amino acids. The CDR3 region is CASSLRAGGHYNEQFF. The DNA of the CDR3 is TGTGCCAGCAGCTTGCGAGCGGGGGGGCATTACAATGAGCAGTTCTTC.

This chain links TRBV5-5 with TRBJ2-5; 10 bases are a match to TRBD1. The CDR3 sequence is 15 residues long. CDR1 is SGHKS, CDR2 YYEKEE, per germline (reference sequence). After removal of 4 bases from V and 5 bases from J, the junction contained 8 bases not matched to a gene. DNA of the CDR3: TGTGCCAGCAGCACCACGACAGGGGGCTTGGAGACCCAGTACTTC. This codes for CASSTTTGGLETQYF.

This clone was recorded a few times. J is TRBJ2-1 and V is TRBV29-1; D might be TRBD1 (6 bases). CDR3 size: 15 residues. The germline V and J ends were trimmed by 6 bases and 7 bases, with 22 bases remaining between them. The germline gives CDR1 SQVTM, CDR2 ANQGSEA. CDR3 region: CSVTPGQLTLNEQFF. In DNA form, the CDR3 reads TGCAGCGTGACGCCGGGACAACTAACTTTAAATGAGCAGTTCTTC.

This chain uses TRBV30 with TRBJ2-5; D perhaps matches TRBD1 (7 bases). Per germline, CDR1 GTSNPN and CDR2 SVGIG (reference sequence). The CDR3 extends over 15 amino acids. V lost 5 bases, J lost 3 bases, and 19 bases lay in between. CDR3 coding DNA: TGTGCCTGGTGGGGGGACAGTTCGAATGAAGAGACCCAGTACTTC. This gives the protein CAWWGDSSNEETQYF.

The chain recombines TRBV10-3 with TRBJ2-3; 9 bases fit TRBD2. Germline V gene lookup returns CDR1 ENHRY and CDR2 SYGVKD. The CDR3 consists of 17 residues. V lost 2 bases to trimming and J lost 6 bases; unmatched junction nucleotides: 12. This chain's CDR3 is CAISEPRGGGTLDTQYF. The CDR3 bases are TGTGCCATCAGTGAGCCGCGCGGGGGGGGGACCTTGGATACGCAGTATTTT.

The V gene is TRBV2, the J gene TRBJ2-3, with D hard to call. This CDR3 has 16 amino acids. Germline CDR1 SNHLY, CDR2 FYNNEI. V was shortened by 7 bases and J by 2 bases, with 19 bases between the two germline ends. In DNA, the CDR3 is TGTGCCAGCAACCGGTTTACCCCTAGATACACAGATACGCAGTATTTT. Encoded protein: CASNRFTPRYTDTQYF.

This clone was detected once. The rearrangement links TRBV28 to TRBJ2-5; D ambiguous. V was trimmed by 2 bases and J by 10 bases, leaving 17 bases between them. CDR1 and CDR2 (germline): MDHEN, SYDVKM. The CDR3 has 14 residues. The CDR3 nucleotides read TGTGCCAGCAGTTTACCCCTCGGCGGCCGTATCCAGTACTTC. Its translation: CASSLPLGGRIQYF.

The V call is TRBV3-1 (or the pseudogene TRBV3-2), the J call TRBJ2-7, with D unclear. Between the trimmed V and J ends, which lost 3 bases and 6 bases, there was a span of 9 bases. There are 12 residues in the CDR3. Per the germline V gene, CDR1 is LGHDT and CDR2 is YNNKEL (reference sequence). CDR3 amino acids: CASSQRMGEQYF. The CDR3 coding sequence is TGTGCCAGCAGCCAGAGGATGGGCGAGCAGTACTTC.

The J gene is TRBJ2-2, the V gene TRBV7-6, with 10 bases matching TRBD2. Germline V gene sequence: CDR1 SGHVS, CDR2 FNYEAQ. Losses at the gene ends were 5 bases for V and 6 bases for J; bases not matched to a gene: 9. CDR3 length: 16 amino acids. The CDR3 DNA reads as TGTGCCAGCAGCAAAATTAGCGGGGGGCCCCCCGGGGAGCTGTTTTTT. This translates into CASSKISGGPPGELFF. Drawing the rest from reference TRBV7-6 and TRBJ2-2, the complete variable domain is GAGVSQSPRYKVTKRGQDVALRCDPISGHVSLYWYRQALGQGPEFLTYFNYEAQQDKSGLPNDRFSAERPEGSISTLTIQRTEQRDSAMYRCASSKISGGPPGELFFGEGSRLTVL.

This clone was seen more than once but under ten times. V gene TRBV7-2 combines with J gene TRBJ2-7, with D tentatively TRBD1 or TRBD2 (5 bases each). CDR1 and CDR2 from the germline V gene are SGHTA and FQGNSA. The CDR3 covers 13 residues. Trimming stripped 3 bases from V and 5 bases from J, with 11 bases between. The CDR3 region has the DNA TGTGCCAGCAGCTTTGCAGGGACGAACGAGCAGTACTTC. This translates into CASSFAGTNEQYF. Full variable domain (remainder filled in from reference TRBV7-2 and TRBJ2-7): GAGVSQSPSNKVTEKGKDVELRCDPISGHTALYWYRQSLGQGLEFLIYFQGNSAPDKSGLPSDRFSAERTGGSVSTLTIQRTQQEDSAVYLCASSFAGTNEQYFGPGTRLTVT.

This chain joins TRBV2 and TRBJ1-4, with 12 bases lining up with TRBD1. CDR1 and CDR2 from the germline V gene are SNHLY and FYNNEI. The CDR3 spans 17 residues. V was clipped by 6 bases and J by 6 bases; unmatched bases: 11. CDR3 in amino acids: CASRSGTGGDTDEKLFF. The CDR3 DNA is TGTGCCAGCAGATCCGGGACAGGGGGCGATACGGATGAAAAACTGTTTTTT.

The rearrangement links TRBV2 to TRBJ2-7; unclear D gene. The CDR3 consists of 13 residues. The V end lost 4 bases, the J end lost 0 bases, and 7 bases lay between the germline ends. Germline loops: CDR1 SNHLY, CDR2 FYNNEI. CDR3 DNA sequence: TGTGCCAGCAGTGGGCGGACCTCCTACGAGCAGTACTTC. It yields the protein CASSGRTSYEQYF. Based on the CDR3 plus reference TRBV2 and TRBJ2-7, the full variable domain is EPEVTQTPSHQVTQMGQEVILRCVPISNHLYFYWYRQILGQKVEFLVSFYNNEISEKSEIFDDQFSVERPDGSNFTLKIRSTKLEDSAMYFCASSGRTSYEQYFGPGTRLTVT.

This clone appeared once. The chain recombines TRBV20-1 with TRBJ2-3; D remains ambiguous. The CDR3 has 11 amino acids. V was trimmed by 0 bases and J by 8 bases, leaving 6 bases between them. Germline V gives CDR1 DFQATT, CDR2 SNEGSKA (reference sequence). The CDR3 here is CSARDIGTQYF. The CDR3 DNA reads as TGCAGTGCTAGAGACATTGGTACGCAGTATTTT.

This rearrangement joins TRBV7-9 to TRBJ1-4; D call uncertain. The CDR3 runs 15 residues. The germline V gene encodes CDR1 SEHNR and CDR2 FQNEAQ (reference sequence). V shed 6 bases and J shed 7 bases, with 18 bases lying between them. CDR3 bases: TGTGCCAGCAGTGAATGGGCCCTTGGAGGTGAAAAACTGTTTTTT. Translated: CASSEWALGGEKLFF.

V gene TRBV7-9 combines with J gene TRBJ2-7, with D unresolved. Trimming cost V 3 bases and J 6 bases, with 12 bases left between them. Per germline, CDR1 SEHNR and CDR2 FQNEAQ (reference sequence). CDR3 length: 13 residues. CDR3 sequence reads: CASSFLIDSEQYF. CDR3 coding DNA: TGTGCCAGCAGCTTTCTTATCGATTCCGAGCAGTACTTC.

The rearrangement uses TRBV5-4 and TRBJ1-1; tentative D call: TRBD1 (5 bases). This CDR3 comprises 14 residues. Germline V gene data show CDR1 as SGHNT and CDR2 as YYREEE (reference sequence). Trimming removed 4 bases from V and 5 bases from J, with 15 bases in between. The CDR3 coding sequence is TGTGCCAGCAGCCTGGGAGGGGCCGGGACTGAAGCTTTCTTT. Protein sequence: CASSLGGAGTEAFF.

This clone was counted a few times. The chain uses TRBV18 and TRBJ1-1; weak D call: TRBD1 (5 bases). Germline values: CDR1 KGHSH, CDR2 LQKENI. V shed 2 bases and J shed 4 bases, with 17 bases lying between them. The CDR3 loop spans 16 amino acids. The CDR3 loop reads CASSPTLGEGTTEAFF. CDR3 bases: TGTGCCAGCTCACCAACTCTAGGAGAAGGGACCACTGAAGCTTTCTTT.

The chain joins TRBV29-1 to TRBJ1-4; TRBD1 matches 8 bases. V shed 2 bases, J shed 6 bases, and the junction held 2 bases outside the gene matches. This CDR3 region has 13 residues. Germline assignment: CDR1 SQVTM and CDR2 ANQGSEA. CDR3 protein: CSVEQGADEKLFF. The CDR3 DNA reads TGCAGCGTTGAACAGGGGGCGGATGAAAAACTGTTTTTT.

The chain links TRBV2 to TRBJ2-1; tentatively, D is TRBD2 (7 bases). CDR1 is SNHLY and CDR2 is FYNNEI in the germline V gene. Trimming removed 6 bases at V and 5 bases at J, with 17 bases between. The CDR3 consists of 15 residues. The CDR3 region is CASRRTSGGHNEQFF. The CDR3 DNA follows: TGTGCCAGCAGAAGGACTAGTGGGGGGCACAATGAGCAGTTCTTC.